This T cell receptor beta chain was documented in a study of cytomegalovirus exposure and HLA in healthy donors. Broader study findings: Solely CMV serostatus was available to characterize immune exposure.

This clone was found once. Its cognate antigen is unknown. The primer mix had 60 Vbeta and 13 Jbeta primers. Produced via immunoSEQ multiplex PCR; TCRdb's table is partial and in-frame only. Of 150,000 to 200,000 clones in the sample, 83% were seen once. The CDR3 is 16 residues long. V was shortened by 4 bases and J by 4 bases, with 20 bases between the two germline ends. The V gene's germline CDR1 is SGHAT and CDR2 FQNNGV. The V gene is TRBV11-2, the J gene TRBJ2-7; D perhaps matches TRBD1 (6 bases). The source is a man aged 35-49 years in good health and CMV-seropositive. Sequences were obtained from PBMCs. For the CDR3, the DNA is TGTGCCAGCAGCTCCGGAGTTAGGGGGATAATATACGAGCAGTACTTC. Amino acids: CASSSGVRGIIYEQYF.